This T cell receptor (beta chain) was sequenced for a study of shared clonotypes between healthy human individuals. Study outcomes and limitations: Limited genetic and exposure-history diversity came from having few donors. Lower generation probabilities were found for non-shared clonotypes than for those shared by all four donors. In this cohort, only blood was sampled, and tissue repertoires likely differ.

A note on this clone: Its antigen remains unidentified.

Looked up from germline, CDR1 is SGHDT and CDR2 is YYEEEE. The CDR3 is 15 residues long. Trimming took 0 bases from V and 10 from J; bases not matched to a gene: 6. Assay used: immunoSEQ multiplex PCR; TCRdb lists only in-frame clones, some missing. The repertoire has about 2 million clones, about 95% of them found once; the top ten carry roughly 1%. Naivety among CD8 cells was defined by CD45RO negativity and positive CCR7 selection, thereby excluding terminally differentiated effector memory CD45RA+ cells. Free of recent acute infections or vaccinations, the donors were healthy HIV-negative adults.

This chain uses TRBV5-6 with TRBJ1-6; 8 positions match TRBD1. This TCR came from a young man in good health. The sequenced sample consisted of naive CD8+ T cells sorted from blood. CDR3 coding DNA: TGTGCCAGCAGCTTGGTTTTGGACAGGGAATCACCCCTCCACTTT. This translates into CASSLVLDRESPLHF. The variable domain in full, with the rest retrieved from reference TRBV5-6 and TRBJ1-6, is DAGVTQSPTHLIKTRGQQVTLRCSPKSGHDTVSWYQQALGQGPQFIFQYYEEEERQRGNFPDRFSGHQFPNYSSELNVNALLLGDSALYLCASSLVLDRESPLHFGNGTRLTVT.